The sequence of this T cell receptor beta chain was determined in a study of response to subunit inactivated influenza vaccine. Study-level results: Authors suggested seasonal influenza vaccinations each recruit few new T cells.

TCRdb redid the calling of the RT-PCR reads with MiXCR, one entry per CDR3 protein. The data contain a few hundred thousand distinct CDR3 sequences, 12% to 15% of them singletons. J lost 3 bases, V lost 4 bases, and 7 bases had no gene match. Germline V gene lookup returns CDR1 MDHEN and CDR2 SYDVKM. This CDR3 is 16 amino acids long. The table lists this clonotype with a few counts. Its antigen is not known. Source: PBMCs from blood, taken approximately 13 days after vaccination. The TCR was taken from a man in his fifties who received an inactivated influenza vaccine. The V call is TRBV28, the J call TRBJ2-1; 9 bases agree with TRBD1. The CDR3 nucleotides are TGTGCCAGCAGTTACGACAGGGGGACCAACTACAATGAGCAGTTCTTC. Translating it yields CASSYDRGTNYNEQFF.